A single sample gave rise to the 10 T cell receptor beta chains below, sequenced in a study of CXCR3-negative and CXCR3-positive naive CD8 T cells. Overall study results and limits: TRB CDR3s of CXCR3-positive naive cells were more hydrophobic than those of CXCR3-negative naive cells.

These receptors' targets are unknown. UMI-labeled 5' RACE TRB cDNA libraries were prepared from the cells. With the 5' RACE reads reprocessed, TCRdb shows one record per CDR3 protein and no DNA. This sample's clone table lists some 120,000 distinct CDR3 sequences. The material sequenced was naive CXCR3+ CD8+ T cells from blood. As for subset: CD45RO-CCR7+CD27+CD95- naive CD8+ T cells expressing CXCR3 (TNR3+). Every receptor here comes from a human donor in good health. Some clones in this sample may be carry-over from other donors' samples.

The CDR3 protein is CASSLRWDEQFF. The chain recombines TRBV7-9 with TRBJ2-1. Per germline, CDR1 SEHNR and CDR2 FQNEAQ (reference sequence). This CDR3 is built from 12 residues.

The V gene is TRBV6-4, the J gene TRBJ2-3; TCRdb's D call, TRBD2, is unchecked because there is no DNA. Germline V gene sequence: CDR1 MRHNA, CDR2 SNTAGT. This CDR3 spans 15 amino acids. This CDR3 reads CASSASAGGLDTQYF.

The chain combines TRBV20-1 with TRBJ1-5; the D call of TRBD1 rests on TCRdb alone, since no DNA is present to check it. Germline lookup yields CDR1 DFQATT and CDR2 SNEGSKA (reference sequence). The CDR3 has 15 amino acids. The CDR3: CSARDIQASNQPQHF.

The rearrangement joins TRBV21-1 to TRBJ1-6. TRBV21-1 is a pseudogene. The CDR3 sequence is 14 residues long. CDR3: CASSPTEDNSPLHF.

The chain employs TRBV11-2 and TRBJ1-2. This CDR3 spans 16 amino acids. Germline values: CDR1 SGHAT, CDR2 FQNNGV. The CDR3 loop is CASSPPRGGANCGYTF.

The V call is TRBV9, the J call TRBJ2-7; TCRdb reports TRBD1, a call that lacks DNA to check it against. The CDR3 contains 14 residues. Per germline, CDR1 SGDLS and CDR2 YYNGEE. The CDR3 is CASSVDRGGDEQYF.

CDR3 sequence reads: CASSYKSSYEQYF. The chain has TRBV27 and TRBJ2-7. The CDR3 runs 13 residues. Germline V gives CDR1 MNHEY, CDR2 SMNVEV (reference sequence).

The V call is TRBV11-2, the J call TRBJ2-7; TCRdb's D call, TRBD1, is unchecked because there is no DNA. Germline V CDR1 and CDR2: SGHAT, FQNNGV. The CDR3 has 13 residues. CDR3: CASQQGGLYEQYF.

The chain combines TRBV12-3 or TRBV12-4 with TRBJ2-1; TCRdb indicates TRBD1, and absent DNA this call remains unverified. This CDR3 has 13 residues. The CDR3: CASSLGSADEQFF.

The chain employs TRBV7-9 and TRBJ2-7. Germline V gene lookup returns CDR1 SEHNR and CDR2 FQNEAQ (reference sequence). This CDR3 has 13 residues. CDR3: CASSSQGSYEQYF.